This T cell receptor (beta chain) was documented in a study of blood T cell repertoires in COVID-19. The wider study: The United States, Italy and Spain provided the acute and convalescent COVID-19 samples. PBMCs, B-cell-depleted T cells, or T cells were the source of the cDNA or gDNA that made up the material.

Germline V CDR1 and CDR2: SNHLY, FYNNEI. The CDR3 runs 16 residues. V lost 6 bases to trimming and J lost 5 bases; unmatched junction nucleotides: 8. TCRdb keeps only in-frame clones here, not all; method: immunoSEQ multiplex PCR. Of about 300,000 clones detected, roughly 90% appear once; the ten largest clones hold 6.4%. This clone was seen once. The specimen was peripheral blood. The chain recombines TRBV2 with TRBJ1-5; 12 nucleotides line up with TRBD1. This receptor was taken from a man younger than 35 who had recovered from COVID-19. CDR3 bases: TGTGCCAGCAGCTGGGGACAGGGGGCGTTGGATCAGCCCCAGCATTTT. This codes for CASSWGQGALDQPQHF.